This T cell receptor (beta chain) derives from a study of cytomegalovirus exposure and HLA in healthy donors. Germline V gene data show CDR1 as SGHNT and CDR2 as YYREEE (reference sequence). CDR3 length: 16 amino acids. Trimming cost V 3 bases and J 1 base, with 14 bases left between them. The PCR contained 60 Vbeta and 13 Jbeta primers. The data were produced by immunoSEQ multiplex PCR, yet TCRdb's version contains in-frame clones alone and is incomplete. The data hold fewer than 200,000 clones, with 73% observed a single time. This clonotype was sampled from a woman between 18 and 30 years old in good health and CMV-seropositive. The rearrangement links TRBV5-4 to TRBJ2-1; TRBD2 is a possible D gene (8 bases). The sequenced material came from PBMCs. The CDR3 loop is CASSSGGDSSYNEQFF. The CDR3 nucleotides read TGTGCCAGCAGCTCGGGAGGGGACAGTTCCTACAATGAGCAGTTCTTC. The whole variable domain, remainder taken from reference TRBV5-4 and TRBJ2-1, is ETGVTQSPTHLIKTRGQQVTLRCSSQSGHNTVSWYQQALGQGPQFIFQYYREEENGRGNFPPRFSGLQFPNYSSELNVNALELDDSALYLCASSSGGDSSYNEQFFGPGTRLTVL.